One and the same sample provided the 15 T cell receptor beta chains below, sequenced in a study of blood T cell repertoires in COVID-19. This table comes from immunoSEQ multiplex PCR, and its TCRdb copy is limited to in-frame clones, with some not included. The repertoire consists of under 170,000 clones, with 80% to 90% occurring once and the leading ten covering less than 3.5%. The sequenced sample consisted of peripheral blood. These receptors were collected from a man in his 70s with acute or convalescent COVID-19.

The genes are TRBV11-1 and TRBJ2-1; 7 bases fit TRBD1. This CDR3 has 13 amino acids. Germline loops: CDR1 SGHAT, CDR2 FQDESV (reference sequence). J was trimmed by 7 bases and V by 5 bases; bases with no gene match: 5. CDR3 in DNA: TGTGCCAGCAGCCTAGACAGGGTGAATGAGCAGTTCTTC. Its translation is CASSLDRVNEQFF.

The rearrangement uses TRBV7-2 and TRBJ2-6; 7 bases match TRBD2. The CDR3 runs to 16 residues. Germline loops: CDR1 SGHTA, CDR2 FQGNSA. After removal of 3 bases from V and 3 bases from J, the junction contained 5 bases not matched to a gene. As DNA, the CDR3 is TGTGCCAGCAGCTTGCGCGGGAGTTATGGGGCCAACGTCCTGACTTTC. Translation: CASSLRGSYGANVLTF.

V is TRBV28 and J is TRBJ1-3; perhaps TRBD1 as D (6 bases). The CDR3 loop spans 13 amino acids. Looked up from germline, CDR1 is MDHEN and CDR2 is SYDVKM. V lost 8 bases and J 0 bases, leaving 8 bases between the germline ends. The CDR3 DNA reads as TGTGCCAGCCTGGACAGCTCTGGAAACACCATATATTTT. Translating it yields CASLDSSGNTIYF.

The chain combines TRBV11-2 with TRBJ1-2; 11 bases map to TRBD1. This CDR3 has 17 residues. Germline V CDR1 and CDR2: SGHAT, FQNNGV. Trimming took 4 bases from V and 4 from J; bases not matched to a gene: 11. The CDR3 coding sequence is TGTGCCAGCAGCTCATACCTGGGACAGGGGGGGGTCTATGGCTACACCTTC. This sequence encodes CASSSYLGQGGVYGYTF.

This clone has just one count. The chain has TRBV6-2 or TRBV6-3 and TRBJ1-2; TRBD1 aligns across 7 bases. The CDR3 runs 14 residues. The germline V gene has CDR1 MNHEY and CDR2 SVGEGT. J was trimmed by 7 bases and V by 2 bases; bases with no gene match: 7. In DNA, the CDR3 is TGTGCCAGCAGTTACCCAGGGACAGTCGCTGGCTACACCTTC. It is translated as CASSYPGTVAGYTF.

V gene TRBV5-1 combines with J gene TRBJ1-3; D perhaps matches TRBD1 (5 bases). This CDR3 contains 16 residues. Germline V gene lookup returns CDR1 SGHRS and CDR2 YFSETQ. V lost 2 bases, J lost 2 bases, and 14 bases lay in between. The CDR3: CASSLLPGIPGNTIYF. DNA for the CDR3: TGCGCCAGCAGCTTACTGCCAGGGATTCCTGGAAACACCATATATTTT.

The chain combines TRBV5-4 with TRBJ2-2; the D gene is possibly TRBD2 (6 bases). V lost 4 bases and J 4 bases, leaving 14 bases between the germline ends. This CDR3 has 15 amino acids. Germline lookup yields CDR1 SGHNT and CDR2 YYREEE (reference sequence). The CDR3 loop is CASSPFGSGTGELFF. The CDR3 DNA is TGTGCCAGCAGCCCGTTCGGGAGCGGCACCGGGGAGCTGTTTTTT.

This clone has more than one count but fewer than ten. The genes are TRBV11-3 and TRBJ2-1; 7 bases align to TRBD1. The CDR3 covers 17 residues. The trim removed 6 bases at V and 0 bases at J, leaving 11 bases unmatched. Looked up from germline, CDR1 is SGHNT and CDR2 is YENEEA. This CDR3 is CASSQTRDSSSYNEQFF. CDR3 in DNA: TGTGCCAGCAGTCAAACCAGGGACAGTAGCTCCTACAATGAGCAGTTCTTC.

V gene TRBV15 combines with J gene TRBJ2-4, with TRBD2 matching 9 bases. Germline values: CDR1 LNHNV, CDR2 YYDKDF (reference sequence). Trimming cost V 0 bases and J 6 bases; bases outside gene matches: 6. CDR3 length: 16 residues. Written as DNA, the CDR3 is TGTGCCACCAGCAGAGATTTAGCGGGAGTCGGAAACATTCAGTACTTC. Its translation: CATSRDLAGVGNIQYF.

The CDR3 DNA is TGTGCCAGCAGCTTTAGGGCGGGAGGTCGGGAGACCCAGTACTTC. Translating it yields CASSFRAGGRETQYF. This chain uses TRBV11-2 with TRBJ2-5; 8 bases line up with TRBD2. CDR1 and CDR2 from the germline V gene are SGHAT and FQNNGV. CDR3 length equals 15 residues. The V segment lost 3 bases and the J segment 5 bases; nucleotides outside the gene matches: 8.

The chain combines TRBV10-3 with TRBJ2-2; TRBD2 aligns across 9 bases. Germline loops: CDR1 ENHRY, CDR2 SYGVKD. The CDR3 spans 19 residues. V was clipped by 3 bases and J by 4 bases; unmatched bases: 15. DNA of the CDR3: TGTGCCATCAGTGAAGTAGCGGGAGATTTGAAGAGACGCACCGGGGAGCTGTTTTTT. Its translation is CAISEVAGDLKRRTGELFF.

The chain couples TRBV18 to TRBJ2-1; the match to TRBD1 covers 8 bases. From germline, CDR1 is KGHSH and CDR2 LQKENI. The J segment lost 7 bases and the V segment lost 3 bases, leaving 5 bases of the junction unmatched. The CDR3 has 14 amino acids. The CDR3 bases are TGTGCCAGCTCACCTCCGACAGGGGTGAATGAGCAGTTCTTC. Protein sequence: CASSPPTGVNEQFF.

V is TRBV4-1 and J is TRBJ1-1, with D maybe TRBD1 (6 bases). Germline V gene data show CDR1 as MGHRA and CDR2 as YSYEKL. The V and J ends lost 0 bases and 6 bases respectively, with 14 bases between them. This CDR3 comprises 15 residues. The CDR3 sequence: CASSQDIRGGPEAFF. The CDR3 nucleotides read TGCGCCAGCAGCCAAGATATCCGGGGGGGCCCTGAAGCTTTCTTT.

This clone has more than one count but fewer than ten. The J gene is TRBJ1-4, the V gene TRBV28, with D perhaps TRBD1 (6 bases). Trimming took 3 bases from V and 4 from J, leaving 12 bases between them. Germline loops: CDR1 MDHEN, CDR2 SYDVKM. The CDR3 spans 15 residues. CDR3 protein: CASSFRGAGNEKLFF. The DNA of the CDR3 is TGTGCCAGCAGTTTCAGGGGCGCGGGTAATGAAAAACTGTTTTTT. The full variable domain, completed using reference TRBV28 and TRBJ1-4, is DVKVTQSSRYLVKRTGEKVFLECVQDMDHENMFWYRQDPGLGLRLIYFSYDVKMKEKGDIPEGYSVSREKKERFSLILESASTNQTSMYLCASSFRGAGNEKLFFGSGTQLSVL.

Remarks on this clone: Sequence at one end of the junction differs from germline and may be a read error. This chain joins TRBV3-1 (or the pseudogene TRBV3-2) and TRBJ2-2, with D unclear. The CDR3 consists of 15 residues. Germline CDR1 LGHDT, CDR2 YNNKEL (reference sequence). CDR3 in DNA: TGTGCCAGCAGCAAAGAGACTGCCGGCCCCGGGGAGCTGTTTTTT. Translation gives CASSKETAGPGELFF.